This TCR beta chain was recorded in a study of blood T cell repertoires in COVID-19. Study background: Sample material is recorded as cDNA or gDNA derived from T cells, B-cell-depleted T cells, or PBMCs.

In the original workflow: Reference gene primers were amplified, and this amplification served to estimate nucleated cell counts. The protocol was immunoSEQ multiplex PCR, while the TCRdb copy is restricted to in-frame clones and leaves out a portion. V and J calls and clone size are as listed in that table; D and trimming were resolved from the DNA. Of around 140,000 clones listed, around 87% are singletons. V gave up 5 bases and J gave up 6 bases, with 19 bases separating them. The germline V gene encodes CDR1 SGHTA and CDR2 FQGTGA. The CDR3 totals 15 residues. Sequenced material: peripheral blood. The sequence came from a man aged 50 or older with active COVID-19. This chain links TRBV7-3 with TRBJ1-2; a possible D gene is TRBD1 (5 bases). The CDR3 DNA is TGTGCCAGCAGCCCCACGGCAGGGAAGGTTCATGGCTACACCTTC. Residues: CASSPTAGKVHGYTF. The full variable domain, with the rest looked up from reference TRBV7-3 and TRBJ1-2, is GAGVSQTPSNKVTEKGKYVELRCDPISGHTALYWYRQSLGQGPEFLIYFQGTGAADDSGLPNDRFFAVRPEGSVSTLKIQRTERGDSAVYLCASSPTAGKVHGYTFGSGTRLTVV.